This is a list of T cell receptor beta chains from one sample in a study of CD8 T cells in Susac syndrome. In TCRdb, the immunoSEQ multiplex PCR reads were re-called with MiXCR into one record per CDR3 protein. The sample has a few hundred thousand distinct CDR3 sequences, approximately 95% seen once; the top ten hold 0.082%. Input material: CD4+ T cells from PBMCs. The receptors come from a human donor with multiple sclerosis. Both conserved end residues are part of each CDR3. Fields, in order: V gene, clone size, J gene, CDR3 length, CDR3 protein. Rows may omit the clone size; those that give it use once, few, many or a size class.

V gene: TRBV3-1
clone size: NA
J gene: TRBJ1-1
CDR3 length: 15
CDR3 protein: CASSQEDRTNTEAFF

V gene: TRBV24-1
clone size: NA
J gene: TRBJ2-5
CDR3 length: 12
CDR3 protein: CATSDSLETQYF

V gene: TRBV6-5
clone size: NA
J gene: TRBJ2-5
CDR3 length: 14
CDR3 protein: CASSRWGSGETQYF

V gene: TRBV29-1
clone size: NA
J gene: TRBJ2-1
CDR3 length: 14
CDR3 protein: CSSLAGGTGTQQFF

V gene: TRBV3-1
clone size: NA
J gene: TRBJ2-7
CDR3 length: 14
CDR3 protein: CASSLGVDLHEQYF

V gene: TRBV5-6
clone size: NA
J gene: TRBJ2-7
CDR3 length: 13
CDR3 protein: CASSWGTGLEQYF

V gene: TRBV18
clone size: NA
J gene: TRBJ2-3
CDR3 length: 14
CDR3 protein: CASSLQGARDTQYF

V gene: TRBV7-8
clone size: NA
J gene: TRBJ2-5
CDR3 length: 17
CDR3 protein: CASSPDSAAGGQETQYF

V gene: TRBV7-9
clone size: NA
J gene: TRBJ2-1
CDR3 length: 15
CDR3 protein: CASTERGLENNEQFF

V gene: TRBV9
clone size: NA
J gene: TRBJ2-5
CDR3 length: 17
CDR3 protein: CASSAMTSGALRETQYF

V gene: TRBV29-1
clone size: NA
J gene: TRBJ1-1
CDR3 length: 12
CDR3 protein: CSETTGNTEAFF

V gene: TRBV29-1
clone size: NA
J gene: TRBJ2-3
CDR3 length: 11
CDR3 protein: CSVGKPDTQYF

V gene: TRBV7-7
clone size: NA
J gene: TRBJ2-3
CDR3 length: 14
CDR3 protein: CASSSAPGTDTQYF

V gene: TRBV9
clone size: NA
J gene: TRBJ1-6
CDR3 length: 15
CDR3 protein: CASSGGRGPNSPLHF

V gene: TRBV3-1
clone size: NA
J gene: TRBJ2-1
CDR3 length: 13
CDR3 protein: CASSQGLADPSVF

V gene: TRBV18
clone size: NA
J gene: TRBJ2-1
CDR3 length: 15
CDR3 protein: CASSPGEPGGGEQFF

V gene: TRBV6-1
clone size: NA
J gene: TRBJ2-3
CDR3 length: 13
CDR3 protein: CASRGDFTDTQYF

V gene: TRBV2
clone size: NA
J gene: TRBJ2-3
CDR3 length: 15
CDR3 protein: CASSAAGGGLDTQYF

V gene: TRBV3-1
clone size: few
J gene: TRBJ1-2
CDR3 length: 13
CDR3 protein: CASSQDRRYGYTF

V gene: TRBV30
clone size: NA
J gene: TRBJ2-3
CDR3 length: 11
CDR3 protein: CAWTSSDTQYF

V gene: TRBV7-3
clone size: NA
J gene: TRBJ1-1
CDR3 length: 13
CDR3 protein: CASSLIMNTEAFF

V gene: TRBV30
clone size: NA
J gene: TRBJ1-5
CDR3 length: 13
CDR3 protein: CASEQGANQPQHF

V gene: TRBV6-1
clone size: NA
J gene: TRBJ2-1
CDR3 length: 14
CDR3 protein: CASMGGSSYNEQFF

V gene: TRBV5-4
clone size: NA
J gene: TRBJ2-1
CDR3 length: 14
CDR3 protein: CASSSGGQDNEQFF

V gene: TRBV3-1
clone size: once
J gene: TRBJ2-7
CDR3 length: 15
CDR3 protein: CASSRDQTSGVKQYF

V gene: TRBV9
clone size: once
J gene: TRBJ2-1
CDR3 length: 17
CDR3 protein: CASSVAYSSGGYNEQFF

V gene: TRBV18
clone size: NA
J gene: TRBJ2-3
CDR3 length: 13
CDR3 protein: CASSPAMPDTQYF

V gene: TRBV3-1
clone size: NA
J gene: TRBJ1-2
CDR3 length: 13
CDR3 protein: CASTPRGHYGYTF

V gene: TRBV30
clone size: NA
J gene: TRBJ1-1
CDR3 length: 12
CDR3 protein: CAWRLDNTEAFF

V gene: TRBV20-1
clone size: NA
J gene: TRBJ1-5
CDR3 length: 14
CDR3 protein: CSAREGTGGQPQHF

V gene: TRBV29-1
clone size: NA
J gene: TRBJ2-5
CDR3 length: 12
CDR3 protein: CSAKDSVETQYF

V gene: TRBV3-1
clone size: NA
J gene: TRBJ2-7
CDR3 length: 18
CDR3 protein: CASTPRLAGGPTIYEQYF

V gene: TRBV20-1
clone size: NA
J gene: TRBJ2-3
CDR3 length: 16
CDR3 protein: CSARDWRDAIEDTQYF